This TCR beta chain stems from a study of blood T cell repertoires in COVID-19. Across the study: There were acute and convalescent COVID-19 samples, and they came from the United States, Italy and Spain. T cells, B-cell-depleted T cells, or PBMCs provided the cDNA or gDNA that served as material.

Clones were sequenced by immunoSEQ multiplex PCR, and TCRdb holds only the in-frame ones, with some missing. The repertoire holds under 250,000 clones, with roughly 80% as singletons. Germline V gives CDR1 GTSNPN, CDR2 SVGIG (reference sequence). V was clipped by 4 bases and J by 4 bases, with 12 bases between them. CDR3 length: 13 amino acids. This TCR derives from a woman in her 30s who had recovered from COVID-19. The sample taken for sequencing was peripheral blood. The chain employs TRBV30 and TRBJ2-3; D is ambiguous. The CDR3 reads CAWTASSSDTQYF. The DNA for the CDR3 is TGTGCCTGGACCGCTTCTAGTTCAGATACGCAGTATTTT.